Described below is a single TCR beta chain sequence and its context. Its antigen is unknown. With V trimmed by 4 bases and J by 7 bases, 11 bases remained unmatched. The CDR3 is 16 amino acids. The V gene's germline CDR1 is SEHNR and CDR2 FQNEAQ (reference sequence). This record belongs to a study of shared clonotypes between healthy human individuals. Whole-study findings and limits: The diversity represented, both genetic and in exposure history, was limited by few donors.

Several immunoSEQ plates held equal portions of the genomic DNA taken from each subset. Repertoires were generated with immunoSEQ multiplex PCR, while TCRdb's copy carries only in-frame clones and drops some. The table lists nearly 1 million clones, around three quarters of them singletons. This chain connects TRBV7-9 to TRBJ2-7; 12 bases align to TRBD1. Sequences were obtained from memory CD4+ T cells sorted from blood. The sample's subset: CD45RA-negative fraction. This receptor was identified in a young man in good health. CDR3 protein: CASSSLPGQGAEEQYF. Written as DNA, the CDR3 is TGTGCCAGCAGCTCGTTACCGGGACAGGGGGCGGAAGAGCAGTACTTC.